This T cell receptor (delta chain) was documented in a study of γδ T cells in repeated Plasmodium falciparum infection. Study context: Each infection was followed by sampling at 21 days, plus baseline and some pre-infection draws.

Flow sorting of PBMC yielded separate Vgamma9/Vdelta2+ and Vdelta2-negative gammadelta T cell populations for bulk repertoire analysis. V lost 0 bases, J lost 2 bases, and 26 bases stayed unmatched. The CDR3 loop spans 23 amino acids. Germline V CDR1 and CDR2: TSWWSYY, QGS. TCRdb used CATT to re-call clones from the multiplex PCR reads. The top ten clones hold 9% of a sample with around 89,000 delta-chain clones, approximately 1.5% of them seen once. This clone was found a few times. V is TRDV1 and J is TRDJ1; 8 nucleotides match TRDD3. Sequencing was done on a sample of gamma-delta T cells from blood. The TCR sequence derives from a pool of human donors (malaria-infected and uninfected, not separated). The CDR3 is CALGELSTSFSSYWGLATDKLIF. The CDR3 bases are TGTGCTCTTGGGGAACTAAGCACGTCCTTCTCTTCGTACTGGGGGCTTGCAACCGATAAACTCATCTTT.